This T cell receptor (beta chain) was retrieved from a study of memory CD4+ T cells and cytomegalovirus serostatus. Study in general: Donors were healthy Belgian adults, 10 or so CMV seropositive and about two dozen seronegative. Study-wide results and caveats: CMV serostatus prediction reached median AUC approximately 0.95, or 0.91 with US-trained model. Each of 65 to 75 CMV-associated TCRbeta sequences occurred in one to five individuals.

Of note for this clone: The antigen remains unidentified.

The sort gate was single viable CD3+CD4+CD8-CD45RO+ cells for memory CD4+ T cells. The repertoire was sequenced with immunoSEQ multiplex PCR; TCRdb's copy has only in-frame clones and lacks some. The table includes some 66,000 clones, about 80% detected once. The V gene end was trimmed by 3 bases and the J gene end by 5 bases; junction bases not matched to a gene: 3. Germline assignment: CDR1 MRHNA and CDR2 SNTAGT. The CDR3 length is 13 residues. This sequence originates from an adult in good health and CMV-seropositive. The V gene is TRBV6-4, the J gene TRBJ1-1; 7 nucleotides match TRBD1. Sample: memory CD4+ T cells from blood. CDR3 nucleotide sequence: TGTGCCAGCAGTGAAACGACAGGGACTGAAGCTTTCTTT. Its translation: CASSETTGTEAFF.